Included here is one T cell receptor (beta chain) sequence, with context. The antigen is unknown. TCRdb called the RT-PCR reads again in MiXCR, with one record for every CDR3 protein. Here the sample spans roughly 790,000 distinct CDR3 sequences, around 20% being singletons. The V and J ends lost 1 base and 0 bases respectively, with 11 bases between them. From germline, CDR1 is LGHNA and CDR2 YSLEER. The CDR3 is 16 amino acids. The data originate from a study of response to subunit inactivated influenza vaccine. Broader study findings: Each seasonal influenza vaccination recruits few new T cells, the authors suggested.

The chain carries TRBV4-3 and TRBJ2-3; D call uncertain. Sequencing used PBMCs from blood, obtained about 5 days after vaccination. The sequence came from a middle-aged man who received an inactivated influenza vaccine. CDR3 loop: CASSQGRRTSTDTQYF. The DNA of the CDR3 is TGCGCCAGCAGCCAAGGGCGGAGAACTAGCACAGATACGCAGTATTTT.